The clone carrying this T cell receptor (beta chain) was counted many times. Its antigen is unknown. Germline lookup yields CDR1 SGHTA and CDR2 FQGNSA. V lost 3 bases and J 4 bases, leaving 9 bases between the germline ends. CDR3 length equals 13 residues. This specimen belongs to a study of T cells in Graves' hyperthyroidism and ophthalmopathy. The study defined stable Graves' hyperthyroidism as no ophthalmopathy progression within 18 months. With a duration under 2 months, the hyperthyroidism was newly diagnosed in patients aged 18 to 65. Regions amplified from RNA transcripts were the TCR beta CDR3 regions. The HTBI primer set drove a first-round RT-PCR of the TCR CDR3. MiXCR, run by TCRdb on the multiplex PCR reads, gives a single entry per CDR3 protein. Here the sample spans 200,000 to 250,000 distinct CDR3 sequences, 17% being singletons. Study observations and caveats: Appearing also in blood were most of the thyroid clonotypes expanded above 0.001.

The sequencing input was blood. J is TRBJ1-1 and V is TRBV7-2, with D hard to call. The receptor was isolated from a man aged 45-65 years with Graves' hyperthyroidism. The DNA of the CDR3 is TGTGCCAGCAGCTTCTCCAGTGCCACTGAAGCTTTCTTT. Translating it yields CASSFSSATEAFF.